Each of the 17 T cell receptor beta chains below was sequenced from the same sample in a study of cytomegalovirus exposure and HLA in healthy donors. 13 Jbeta primers and 60 Vbeta primers were used for the PCR. The assay was immunoSEQ multiplex PCR, and TCRdb's table has in-frame clones only and misses some. The sample includes 81,000 or so clones, around 62% of them seen just once. Material for sequencing was PBMCs. The source of these receptors is a woman in her twenties or thirties in good health and CMV-seropositive.

The chain is built from TRBV11-2 and TRBJ2-1; 7 bases are a match to TRBD1. V lost 3 bases to trimming and J lost 5 bases; unmatched junction nucleotides: 4. CDR3 length: 14 residues. Germline CDR1 SGHAT, CDR2 FQNNGV. The CDR3 loop is CASSLRGPDNEQFF. In DNA form, the CDR3 reads TGTGCCAGCAGCTTGAGGGGGCCTGACAATGAGCAGTTCTTC. Combining the CDR3 with reference TRBV11-2 and TRBJ2-1 gives the whole variable domain EAGVAQSPRYKIIEKRQSVAFWCNPISGHATLYWYQQILGQGPKLLIQFQNNGVVDDSQLPKDRFSAERLKGVDSTLKIQPAKLEDSAVYLCASSLRGPDNEQFFGPGTRLTVL.

The genes are TRBV7-5 and TRBJ2-7; TRBD2, the D gene given by the table, was not confirmed from the DNA. TRBV7-5 is given as a pseudogene. CDR3 length: 14 residues. CDR3 in amino acids: CVRSPNGETYEQYF. CDR3 in DNA: TGTGTCAGAAGCCCCAACGGGGAGACCTACGAGCAGTACTTC.

This clone was detected a few times. The chain joins TRBV9 to TRBJ1-1; no definite D call. V dropped 0 bases and J dropped 4 bases, with 7 bases sitting between them. The germline V gene encodes CDR1 SGDLS and CDR2 YYNGEE. This CDR3 is 13 amino acids long. CDR3 nucleotide sequence: TGTGCCAGCAGCGTAGGGGCCGGCACTGAAGCTTTCTTT. As protein: CASSVGAGTEAFF.

The gene calls are TRBV7-6 and TRBJ2-5; no clear D. The J call may be wrong; the DNA end is better matched by TRBJ2-7. Per the germline V gene, CDR1 is SGHVS and CDR2 is FNYEAQ. The CDR3 spans 13 residues. The CDR3 reads CASSFGGVYEQYF. CDR3 in DNA: TGTGCCAGCAGCTTCGGCGGTGTATACGAGCAGTACTTC.

V gene TRBV2 combines with J gene TRBJ1-1; unclear D gene. V lost 6 bases and J lost 11, with 13 bases in between. Germline V lookup: CDR1 SNHLY, CDR2 FYNNEI. The CDR3 totals 11 residues. The CDR3 spells CASRWLMSAFF. The CDR3 coding sequence is TGTGCCAGCAGGTGGTTAATGAGTGCTTTCTTT.

This clone turned up a few times. This chain links TRBV7-9 with TRBJ2-4; D remains ambiguous. Per the germline V gene, CDR1 is SEHNR and CDR2 is FQNEAQ (reference sequence). There are 11 residues in the CDR3. Trimming took 5 bases from V and 7 from J, leaving 6 bases between them. The chain's CDR3 is CASSLANIQYF. The CDR3 coding sequence is TGTGCCAGCAGCCTCGCGAACATTCAGTACTTC.

This chain links TRBV30 with TRBJ2-7, with a tentative D call TRBD2 (5 bases). There are 16 residues in the CDR3. Germline values: CDR1 GTSNPN, CDR2 SVGIG (reference sequence). V was pared by 3 bases and J by 0 bases, with 18 bases between. CDR3 protein: CAWSPLRAAGSYEQYF. DNA for the CDR3: TGTGCCTGGAGCCCCCTCCGGGCGGCGGGCTCCTACGAGCAGTACTTC. Together with reference TRBV30 and TRBJ2-7, the CDR3 gives the full variable domain: SQTIHQWPATLVQPVGSPLSLECTVEGTSNPNLYWYRQAAGRGLQLLFYSVGIGQISSEVPQNLSASRPQDRQFILSSKKLLLSDSGFYLCAWSPLRAAGSYEQYFGPGTRLTVT.

The rearrangement joins TRBV30 to TRBJ1-2; possible D gene TRBD1, 6 bases. The V end lost 0 bases, the J end lost 7 bases, and 12 bases lay between the germline ends. Germline CDR1 and CDR2: GTSNPN and SVGIG (reference sequence). The CDR3 runs 13 residues. CDR3 bases: TGTGCCTGGAGTGTAACAGGGTGGCTTGGCTACACCTTC. It is translated as CAWSVTGWLGYTF.

This chain links TRBV19 with TRBJ2-7; D gene unclear. Germline values: CDR1 LNHDA, CDR2 SQIVND (reference sequence). Trimming removed 3 bases from V and 2 bases from J, with 11 bases in between. The CDR3 runs 14 residues. The CDR3 loop is CASSMGKSTYEQYF. The CDR3 nucleotides are TGTGCCAGTAGTATGGGCAAGAGTACCTACGAGCAGTACTTC.

V usage is TRBV12-5 and J usage is TRBJ1-5; D is uncertain. The germline V gene encodes CDR1 LGHNT and CDR2 FRNRAP. Trimming left V 3 bases short and J 2 bases short, with 5 bases between. The CDR3 totals 13 residues. CDR3: CASGFSGNQPQHF. The DNA for the CDR3 is TGTGCTAGTGGTTTCTCCGGCAATCAGCCCCAGCATTTT.

This clone was recorded once. This chain joins TRBV4-1 and TRBJ2-7; 8 bases are a match to TRBD1. The CDR3 runs 14 residues. CDR1 is MGHRA, CDR2 YSYEKL, per germline. Trimming took 1 base from V and 3 from J; bases not matched to a gene: 2. The CDR3 region has the DNA TGCGCCAGCAGCCAAGGGGACAGGCACTACGAGCAGTACTTC. This translates into CASSQGDRHYEQYF.

The chain joins TRBV9 to TRBJ1-4, with D perhaps TRBD1 (5 bases). Deletions cut 0 bases from V and 6 bases from J, with 9 bases between. The CDR3 length is 14 residues. Germline V gives CDR1 SGDLS, CDR2 YYNGEE. In DNA form, the CDR3 reads TGTGCCAGCAGCGTAGAGGGGTGGGATGAAAAACTGTTTTTT. This encodes CASSVEGWDEKLFF.

V gene TRBV6-5 combines with J gene TRBJ1-1; the match to TRBD1 covers 7 bases. Germline values: CDR1 MNHEY, CDR2 SVGAGI. The CDR3 length is 13 residues. V gave up 7 bases and J gave up 3 bases; unmatched junction bases: 5. CDR3 amino acids: CASINRGYTEAFF. In DNA, the CDR3 is TGTGCCAGCATTAACAGGGGTTACACTGAAGCTTTCTTT.

This rearrangement joins TRBV28 to TRBJ2-2, with a tentative D call TRBD1 (5 bases). Germline CDR1 and CDR2: MDHEN and SYDVKM. Trimming left V 2 bases short and J 0 bases short, with 7 bases between. The CDR3 totals 15 residues. The CDR3, as DNA: TGTGCCAGCAGTTTAACAGGAACGAACACCGGGGAGCTGTTTTTT. It translates to CASSLTGTNTGELFF.

The chain is built from TRBV19 and TRBJ1-6, with TRBD1 matching 9 bases. Germline V gene data show CDR1 as LNHDA and CDR2 as SQIVND (reference sequence). This CDR3 contains 14 residues. Trimming removed 8 bases from V and 7 bases from J; junction bases left unmatched: 6. This CDR3 is CASRQTGGNSPLHF. The CDR3 DNA follows: TGTGCCAGTCGCCAGACAGGGGGGAATTCACCCCTCCACTTT.

With respect to this clone: At one end the junction does not follow the germline gene, possibly because of a read error. The J gene is TRBJ1-2, the V gene TRBV4-2; D gene uncertain. Germline V gives CDR1 LGHNA, CDR2 YNFKEQ. CDR3 length: 16 residues. The CDR3 nucleotides read TGTGCCAGCAGCCAAGATCGGTCAGCTCAAAACTATGGCTACCCCTTC. Its translation is CASSQDRSAQNYGYPF.

This sequence joins TRBV28 and TRBJ1-6; 8 bases agree with TRBD1. Losses at the gene ends were 7 bases for V and 9 bases for J; bases not matched to a gene: 14. CDR3 length: 16 residues. Germline CDR1 and CDR2: MDHEN and SYDVKM. CDR3 bases: TGTGCCAGCATTTCCCCCCAGGGGGCCCGTACTTCACCCCTCCACTTT. Translation: CASISPQGARTSPLHF.